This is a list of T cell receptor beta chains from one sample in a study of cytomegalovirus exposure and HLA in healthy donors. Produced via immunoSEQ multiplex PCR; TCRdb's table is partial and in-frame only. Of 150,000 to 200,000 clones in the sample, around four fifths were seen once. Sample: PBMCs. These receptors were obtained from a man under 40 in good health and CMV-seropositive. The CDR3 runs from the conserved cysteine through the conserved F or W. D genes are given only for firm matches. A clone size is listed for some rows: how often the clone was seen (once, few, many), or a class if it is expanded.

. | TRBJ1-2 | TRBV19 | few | CASSLARGTNYGYTF | TGTGCCAGTAGCCTCGCCAGGGGAACTAACTATGGCTACACCTTC
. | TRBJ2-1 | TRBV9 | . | CASSVGLEQFF | TGTGCCAGCAGCGTAGGGCTTGAGCAGTTCTTC
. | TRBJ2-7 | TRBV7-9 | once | CASTIQTDTYEQYF | TGTGCCAGCACCATACAGACGGATACCTACGAGCAGTACTTC
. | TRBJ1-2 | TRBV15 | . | CATSGDRKPNYGYTF | TGTGCCACCAGCGGTGACAGAAAACCTAACTATGGCTACACCTTC
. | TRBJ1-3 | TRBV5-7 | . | CASSQTGTNGNTIYF | TGTGCCAGCAGCCAAACCGGGACAAATGGAAACACCATATATTTT
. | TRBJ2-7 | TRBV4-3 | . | CASSQEVAGSPYEQYF | TGCGCCAGCAGCCAAGAGGTTGCAGGGTCCCCCTACGAGCAGTACTTC
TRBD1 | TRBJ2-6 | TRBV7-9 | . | CASSGDSLNSGANVLTF | TGTGCCAGCAGTGGGGACAGTTTAAACTCTGGGGCCAACGTCCTGACTTTC
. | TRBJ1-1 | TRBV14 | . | CASSHLGQTLTEAFF | TGTGCCAGCAGCCACCTTGGACAGACTCTCACTGAAGCTTTCTTT
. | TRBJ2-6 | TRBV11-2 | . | CASSSGPGSGANVLTF | TGTGCCAGCAGCTCCGGTCCAGGGTCTGGGGCCAACGTCCTGACTTTC
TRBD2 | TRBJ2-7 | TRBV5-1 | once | CASSRSGDSYEQYF | TGCGCCAGCAGCCGTAGCGGGGACTCCTACGAGCAGTACTTC
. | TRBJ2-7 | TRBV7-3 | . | CASSLGGMGEQYF | TGTGCCAGCAGCTTAGGGGGCATGGGAGAGCAGTACTTC
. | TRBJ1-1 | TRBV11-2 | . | CASSLRNEYTEAFF | TGTGCCAGCAGCTTAAGAAATGAGTACACTGAAGCTTTCTTT
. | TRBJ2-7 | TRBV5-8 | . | CASSLIGRGSSYEQYF | TGTGCCAGCAGCTTGATTGGTAGGGGAAGCTCCTACGAGCAGTACTTC
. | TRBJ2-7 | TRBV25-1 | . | CASSVRAHEQYF | TGTGCCAGCAGTGTCAGGGCCCACGAGCAGTACTTC
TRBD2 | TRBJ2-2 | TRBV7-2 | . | CASSLVASGGRELFF | TGTGCCAGCAGCTTAGTTGCTAGCGGGGGCCGGGAGCTGTTTTTT
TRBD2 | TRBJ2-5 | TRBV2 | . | CASSELGGGQETQYF | TGTGCCAGCAGTGAACTGGGCGGGGGCCAAGAGACCCAGTACTTC
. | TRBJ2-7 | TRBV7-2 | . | CASSPRGVGGYEQYF | TGTGCCAGCAGCCCCCGGGGAGTCGGAGGCTACGAGCAGTACTTC
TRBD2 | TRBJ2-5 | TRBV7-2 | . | CASSLTSGRQETQYF | TGTGCCAGCAGCCTGACTAGCGGGAGACAAGAGACCCAGTACTTC
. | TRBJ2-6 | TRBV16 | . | CASSQMSGVTGANVLTF | TGTGCCAGCAGCCAAATGTCAGGTGTAACTGGGGCCAACGTCCTGACTTTC
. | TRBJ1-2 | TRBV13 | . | CASSPRGYGYTF | TGTGCCAGCAGCCCCAGGGGCTATGGCTACACCTTC
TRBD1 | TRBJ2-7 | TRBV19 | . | CASSMVQGAGEQYF | TGTGCCAGTAGTATGGTCCAGGGGGCCGGCGAGCAGTACTTC
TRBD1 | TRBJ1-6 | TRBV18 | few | CASSPQTGSDSPLHF | TGTGCCAGCTCACCCCAGACAGGGAGTGATTCACCCCTCCACTTT
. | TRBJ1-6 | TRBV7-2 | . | CASGGYNSPLHF | TGTGCCTCGGGAGGGTATAATTCACCCCTCCACTTT
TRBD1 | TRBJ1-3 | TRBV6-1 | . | CASRPQGAGNTIYF | TGTGCCAGCAGGCCTCAGGGGGCTGGAAACACCATATATTTT
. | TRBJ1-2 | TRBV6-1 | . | CASSERSGLNYGYTF | TGTGCCAGCAGTGAAAGGTCAGGCCTAAACTATGGCTACACCTTC
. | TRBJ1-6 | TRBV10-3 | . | CAISDRGGAWNSPLHF | TGTGCCATCAGTGATCGTGGGGGGGCTTGGAATTCACCCCTCCACTTT
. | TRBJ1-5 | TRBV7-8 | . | CASVPAGGNQPQHF | TGTGCCAGCGTTCCGGCAGGGGGCAATCAGCCCCAGCATTTT
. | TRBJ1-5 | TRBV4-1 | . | CASSQDGGLGNQPQHF | TGCGCCAGCAGCCAAGATGGAGGGTTGGGCAATCAGCCCCAGCATTTT
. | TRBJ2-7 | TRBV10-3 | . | CAISGPFGEQYF | TGTGCCATCAGTGGCCCCTTCGGCGAGCAGTACTTC
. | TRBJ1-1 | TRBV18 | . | CASSLLETRTVQNTEAFF | TGTGCCAGCTCTCTACTGGAGACGAGAACGGTCCAGAACACTGAAGCTTTCTTT
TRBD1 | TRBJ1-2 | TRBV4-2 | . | CASSPFDRGGYTF | TGTGCCAGCAGCCCCTTCGACAGGGGCGGCTACACCTTC
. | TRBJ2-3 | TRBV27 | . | CASSSDRRTDTQYF | TGTGCCAGCAGTTCCGACAGGCGCACAGATACGCAGTATTTT
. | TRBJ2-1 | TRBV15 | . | CATSGPEERSYNEQFF | TGTGCCACCAGCGGGCCGGAGGAGAGGTCCTACAATGAGCAGTTCTTC
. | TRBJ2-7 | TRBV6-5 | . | CACPGFYEQYF | TGTGCCTGCCCGGGATTCTACGAGCAGTACTTC
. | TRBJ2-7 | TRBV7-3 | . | CASSSTPGTPGEQYF | TGTGCCAGCAGCTCAACCCCCGGGACACCGGGGGAGCAGTACTTC
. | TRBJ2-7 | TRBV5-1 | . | CASSLARGAGYEQYF | TGCGCCAGCAGCTTGGCCCGGGGGGCGGGGTACGAGCAGTACTTC
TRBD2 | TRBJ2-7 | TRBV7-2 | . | CASSLGRPGRGEYF | TGTGCCAGCAGCTTAGGTCGCCCGGGACGGGGGGAGTACTTC
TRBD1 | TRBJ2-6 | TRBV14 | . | CASSQADRGQAGANVLTF | TGTGCCAGCAGCCAAGCGGACAGGGGGCAAGCTGGGGCCAACGTCCTGACTTTC
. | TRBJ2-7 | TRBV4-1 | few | CASSQEGPSLLYEQYF | TGCGCCAGCAGCCAAGAAGGGCCTAGCTTGCTCTACGAGCAGTACTTC
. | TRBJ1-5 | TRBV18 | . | CASSPSAGGADQPQHF | TGTGCCAGCTCACCATCTGCTGGGGGGGCTGATCAGCCCCAGCATTTT
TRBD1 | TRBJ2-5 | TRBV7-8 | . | CASSLTLRKGDRVQETQYF | TGTGCCAGCAGCTTAACCCTGAGGAAAGGGGACAGAGTACAAGAGACCCAGTACTTC
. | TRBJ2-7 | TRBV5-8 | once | CASSLGTGGDYEQYF | TGTGCCAGCAGCTTGGGCACAGGGGGGGACTACGAGCAGTACTTC
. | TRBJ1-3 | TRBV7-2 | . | CASSLDWHSSGNTIYF | TGTGCCAGCAGCTTAGATTGGCATTCCTCTGGAAACACCATATATTTT
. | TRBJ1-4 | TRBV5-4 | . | CASSLGTGPNEKLFF | TGTGCCAGCAGCTTGGGAACAGGGCCAAATGAAAAACTGTTTTTT
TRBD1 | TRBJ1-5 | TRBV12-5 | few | CASGTATGGGQPQHF | TGTGCTAGTGGTACCGCGACAGGGGGCGGACAGCCCCAGCATTTT
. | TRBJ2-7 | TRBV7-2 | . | CASSLATALGEQYF | TGTGCCAGCAGCTTAGCCACAGCATTGGGCGAGCAGTACTTC
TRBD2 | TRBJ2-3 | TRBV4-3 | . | CASSQDWERGSTDTQYF | TGCGCCAGCAGCCAAGATTGGGAGCGGGGGAGCACAGATACGCAGTATTTT
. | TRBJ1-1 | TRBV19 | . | CAPSGDLNTEAFF | TGTGCCCCCTCGGGGGACCTAAACACTGAAGCTTTCTTT
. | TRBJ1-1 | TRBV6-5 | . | CASSPSLARAEAFF | TGTGCCAGCAGTCCCTCGCTGGCGAGGGCTGAAGCTTTCTTT
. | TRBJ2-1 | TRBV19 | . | CASSSAGSAYNEQFF | TGTGCCAGTAGCTCGGCAGGGTCGGCGTACAATGAGCAGTTCTTC
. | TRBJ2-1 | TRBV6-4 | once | CASSDRPGLYNEQFF | TGTGCCAGCAGTGACAGGCCAGGCTTATACAATGAGCAGTTCTTC
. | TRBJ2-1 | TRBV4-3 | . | CASSQEARNEQFF | TGCGCCAGCAGCCAAGAAGCCCGGAATGAGCAGTTCTTC
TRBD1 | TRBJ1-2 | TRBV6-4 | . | CASRQGHYGYTF | TGTGCCAGCCGACAGGGGCACTATGGCTACACCTTC
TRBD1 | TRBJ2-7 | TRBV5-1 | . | CASSLPGQGLNFLYEQYF | TGCGCCAGCAGCCTGCCTGGACAGGGTTTAAATTTCCTCTACGAGCAGTACTTC